The 18 T cell receptor beta chains listed next were all sequenced from one sample in a study of cytomegalovirus exposure and HLA in healthy donors. The primer mix had 60 Vbeta and 13 Jbeta primers. Only in-frame clones appear in the TCRdb table, and some are missing; sequencing was by immunoSEQ multiplex PCR. The sample gives fewer than 120,000 clones, about four fifths of which show up once; 2.5% to 3% is in the top ten. The sequenced material came from PBMCs. The receptor source for this set is a woman aged 60-75 years in good health and CMV-seropositive.

The chain employs TRBV9 and TRBJ2-5; D remains unclear. Per the germline V gene, CDR1 is SGDLS and CDR2 is YYNGEE. This CDR3 has 14 residues. The germline V and J ends were trimmed by 4 bases and 2 bases, with 12 bases remaining between them. The CDR3 DNA reads TGTGCCAGCAGCCCTAGACTGTATCAAGAGACCCAGTACTTC. It translates to CASSPRLYQETQYF.

On this clone: The sample has other DNA sequences that encode this CDR3 too. This chain connects TRBV6-5 to TRBJ2-7; TRBD1 matches at 10 bases. The germline V gene encodes CDR1 MNHEY and CDR2 SVGAGI. The CDR3 extends over 14 amino acids. The J segment lost 4 bases and the V segment lost 5 bases, leaving 5 bases of the junction unmatched. The CDR3, as DNA: TGTGCCAGCAGTCCGGGACAGGGGCGGTACGAGCAGTACTTC. It yields the protein CASSPGQGRYEQYF.

The genes are TRBV9 and TRBJ2-3, with TRBD2 matching 11 bases. The CDR3 runs 14 residues. Germline V CDR1 and CDR2: SGDLS, YYNGEE. The J segment lost 6 bases and the V segment lost 3 bases, leaving 3 bases of the junction unmatched. The CDR3 spells CASSATSGSDTQYF. The CDR3 nucleotides read TGTGCCAGCAGCGCCACTAGCGGGAGCGATACGCAGTATTTT. Combining the CDR3 with reference TRBV9 and TRBJ2-3 gives the whole variable domain DSGVTQTPKHLITATGQRVTLRCSPRSGDLSVYWYQQSLDQGLQFLIQYYNGEERAKGNILERFSAQQFPDLHSELNLSSLELGDSALYFCASSATSGSDTQYFGPGTRLTVL.

This clone was seen a few times. The chain combines TRBV11-2 with TRBJ1-1; the D is unclear. Trimming cost V 5 bases and J 0 bases, with 7 bases left between them. This CDR3 has 13 residues. Looked up from germline, CDR1 is SGHAT and CDR2 is FQNNGV. The CDR3 sequence is CASSPELNTEAFF. The CDR3 DNA reads TGTGCCAGCAGCCCCGAGCTGAACACTGAAGCTTTCTTT.

V and J are TRBV6-6 and TRBJ2-3; D is ambiguous. CDR1 is MNHNY and CDR2 is SVGAGI in the germline V gene (reference sequence). V lost 5 bases, J lost 2 bases, and 8 bases lay in between. The CDR3 is made up of 13 amino acids. The CDR3 is CASSTQDTDTQYF. CDR3 nucleotide sequence: TGTGCCAGCAGTACCCAGGACACAGATACGCAGTATTTT.

J is TRBJ1-5 and V is TRBV7-9; D is unresolved. Germline V CDR1 and CDR2: SEHNR, FQNEAQ (reference sequence). With 3 bases removed from V and 4 bases from J, the gap between germline ends came to 10 bases. The CDR3 is 14 amino acids. The CDR3 reads CASSFIGGNQPQHF. The CDR3 coding sequence is TGTGCCAGCAGCTTCATCGGAGGGAATCAGCCCCAGCATTTT.

V usage is TRBV5-1 and J usage is TRBJ1-1, with D possibly matching TRBD1 (6 bases). V was clipped by 0 bases and J by 1 base, with 13 bases between them. Germline loops: CDR1 SGHRS, CDR2 YFSETQ. The CDR3 length is 16 residues. Here the CDR3 reads CASSLATGGQNTEAFF. In nucleotides, the CDR3 is TGCGCCAGCAGCTTGGCCACGGGGGGCCAGAACACTGAAGCTTTCTTT.

The chain recombines TRBV18 with TRBJ1-4; D might be TRBD1 (6 bases). Trimming took off 4 bases at V and 5 bases at J, with 17 bases between the two ends. Germline V gene sequence: CDR1 KGHSH, CDR2 LQKENI. The CDR3 consists of 16 residues. CDR3 protein: CASSRSDLQGNEKLFF. The CDR3 DNA reads TGTGCCAGCTCACGCTCGGACCTACAGGGAAATGAAAAACTGTTTTTT.

CDR3 residues: CASSYGTGGDIQYF. The CDR3 nucleotides are TGTGCCAGCAGTTATGGGACAGGCGGGGACATTCAGTACTTC. V is TRBV6-1 and J is TRBJ2-4; 8 bases fit TRBD1. The CDR3 loop spans 14 amino acids. Germline CDR1 is MNHNS and CDR2 is SASEGT. V lost 5 bases, J lost 8 bases, and 8 bases stayed unmatched.

This clone has more than one count but fewer than ten. The chain employs TRBV9 and TRBJ2-7; D perhaps matches TRBD2 (6 bases). Germline CDR1 SGDLS, CDR2 YYNGEE. This CDR3 comprises 16 residues. V was clipped by 4 bases and J by 2 bases, with 19 bases between them. The CDR3 loop is CASSPTSGTGAYEQYF. CDR3 coding DNA: TGTGCCAGCAGCCCTACTTCCGGGACTGGGGCCTACGAGCAGTACTTC.

The chain is built from TRBV19 and TRBJ2-5; TRBD1 agrees at 7 bases. J was trimmed by 9 bases and V by 5 bases; bases with no gene match: 18. The CDR3 is made up of 16 amino acids. Germline CDR1 LNHDA, CDR2 SQIVND (reference sequence). The CDR3 reads CASSLWTGSAPGAQYF. The CDR3 DNA reads TGTGCCAGTAGTTTATGGACAGGTTCGGCCCCTGGGGCCCAGTACTTC.

This clone was detected only once. The CDR3 nucleotides are TGTGCCAGCAGTGTAGGACTGAACACCGGGGAGCTGTTTTTT. Translated: CASSVGLNTGELFF. V usage is TRBV25-1 and J usage is TRBJ2-2; D perhaps matches TRBD2 (5 bases). CDR1 and CDR2 from the germline V gene are MGHDK and SYGVNS. Trimming left V 4 bases short and J 1 base short, with 7 bases between. The CDR3 runs 14 residues.

V usage is TRBV6-5 and J usage is TRBJ2-7; D gene unclear. The length of the CDR3 is 15 residues. Trimming shortened V by 2 bases and J by 0 bases, and 11 bases separated the two germline ends. Germline V gene data show CDR1 as MNHEY and CDR2 as SVGAGI. CDR3 sequence: CASSYGGRVSYEQYF. CDR3 in DNA: TGTGCCAGCAGTTACGGCGGTCGGGTCTCCTACGAGCAGTACTTC.

The gene calls are TRBV7-8 and TRBJ1-3, with TRBD1 as a possible D gene (5 bases). The CDR3 is 22 amino acids. Between the trimmed V and J ends, which lost 0 bases and 0 bases, there was a span of 27 bases. The germline V gene encodes CDR1 SGHVS and CDR2 FQNEAQ. CDR3 bases: TGTGCCAGCAGCTTAGCGCCACGGGGACTTGGCTTGGGGCAGAGCTCTGGAAACACCATATATTTT. Translated: CASSLAPRGLGLGQSSGNTIYF.

This chain uses TRBV7-9 with TRBJ2-7; D is perhaps TRBD2 (6 bases). Trimming took 0 bases from V and 5 from J, leaving 11 bases between them. CDR3 size: 14 residues. Germline CDR1 and CDR2: SEHNR and FQNEAQ (reference sequence). The CDR3 bases are TGTGCCAGCAGCTTAGCGGGAGGTAGCCACGAGCAGTACTTC. It specifies CASSLAGGSHEQYF.

J is TRBJ1-2 and V is TRBV19; 7 bases map to TRBD1. V trimming: 8 bases; J trimming: 12 bases; junction bases outside the gene matches: 12. Germline V CDR1 and CDR2: LNHDA, SQIVND (reference sequence). The CDR3 extends over 12 amino acids. CDR3 residues: CASSGGTDLHTF. The CDR3 DNA reads as TGTGCCAGTTCGGGAGGGACAGATCTCCACACCTTC.

The rearrangement links TRBV27 to TRBJ2-7, with TRBD1 identical over 8 bases. The CDR3 totals 12 residues. Trimming took 11 bases from V and 7 from J; bases not matched to a gene: 10. Germline values: CDR1 MNHEY, CDR2 SMNVEV (reference sequence). The DNA for the CDR3 is TGTGCCTCCGGCGGCAGGGGGCTTGAGCAGTACTTC. Its translation is CASGGRGLEQYF.

This rearrangement joins TRBV7-6 to TRBJ1-4; D remains ambiguous. Between the trimmed V and J ends, which lost 5 bases and 7 bases, there was a span of 17 bases. There are 15 residues in the CDR3. Germline V gives CDR1 SGHVS, CDR2 FNYEAQ. The CDR3 reads CASSPTGLSGEKLFF. CDR3 in DNA: TGTGCCAGCAGCCCTACGGGGTTGAGCGGTGAAAAACTGTTTTTT.